These 5 T cell receptor beta chains came from one sample sequenced in a study of T cell changes during pregnancy in multiple sclerosis. Measured with immunoSEQ multiplex PCR; TCRdb has only the in-frame clones, and not every one. The repertoire holds about 51,000 clones, with approximately 94% as singletons. The specimen was CD4+ T cells from peripheral blood mononuclear cells, collected in the second trimester of pregnancy. The source is a female donor with multiple sclerosis, enrolled in a pregnancy study.

The chain recombines TRBV2 with TRBJ1-5, with no clear D. V was pared by 1 base and J by 3 bases, with 7 bases between. The CDR3 totals 14 residues. Germline assignment: CDR1 SNHLY and CDR2 FYNNEI. The CDR3, as DNA: TGTGCCAGCAGTGAAGGGCAGGACAATCAGCCCCAGCATTTT. Translated: CASSEGQDNQPQHF. The full variable domain, in which reference TRBV2 and TRBJ1-5 provide the parts outside the CDR3, is EPEVTQTPSHQVTQMGQEVILRCVPISNHLYFYWYRQILGQKVEFLVSFYNNEISEKSEIFDDQFSVERPDGSNFTLKIRSTKLEDSAMYFCASSEGQDNQPQHFGDGTRLSIL.

V and J are TRBV5-4 and TRBJ1-4, with a weak D call TRBD1 (5 bases). The CDR3 has 13 amino acids. CDR1 and CDR2 from the germline V gene are SGHNT and YYREEE (reference sequence). The V and J ends lost 4 bases and 6 bases respectively, with 10 bases between them. CDR3 sequence: CASSVGPDEKLFF. Written as DNA, the CDR3 is TGTGCCAGCAGCGTGGGGCCTGATGAAAAACTGTTTTTT.

The chain employs TRBV12-5 and TRBJ1-3, with 8 bases that match TRBD1. The CDR3 totals 15 residues. Germline lookup yields CDR1 LGHNT and CDR2 FRNRAP. V dropped 6 bases and J dropped 0; count of bases not matched to a gene: 4. The CDR3 reads CASGLDRGSGNTIYF. The CDR3 DNA is TGTGCTAGTGGACTCGACAGGGGCTCTGGAAACACCATATATTTT.

The rearrangement uses TRBV13 and TRBJ2-4; D may be TRBD1 (5 bases). The CDR3 contains 16 residues. Germline loops: CDR1 PRHDT, CDR2 FYEKMQ (reference sequence). Trimming stripped 2 bases from V and 6 bases from J, with 17 bases between. The CDR3 loop reads CASSLRFSQGTNIQYF. The CDR3 DNA is TGTGCCAGCAGCTTAAGATTTAGTCAGGGCACAAACATTCAGTACTTC. Filled out from reference TRBV13 and TRBJ2-4, the complete variable domain reads AAGVIQSPRHLIKEKRETATLKCYPIPRHDTVYWYQQGPGQDPQFLISFYEKMQSDKGSIPDRFSAQQFSDYHSELNMSSLELGDSALYFCASSLRFSQGTNIQYFGAGTRLSVL.

V and J are TRBV15 and TRBJ1-1, with TRBD1 identical over 7 bases. V lost 2 bases to trimming and J lost 3 bases; unmatched junction nucleotides: 6. This CDR3 has 15 amino acids. CDR1 LNHNV and CDR2 YYDKDF come from the germline V gene (reference sequence). The CDR3 DNA reads TGTGCCACCAGCAGAACCGCAGGGGGAGACACTGAAGCTTTCTTT. Protein: CATSRTAGGDTEAFF.